The 28 T cell receptor delta chains below come from one sample, sequenced in a study of TRDV2 sequences in healthy donors. With CATT, TCRdb re-called clones from the PCR reads. The table includes 1,500 to 2,000 delta-chain clones, roughly 16% detected once. The sequenced sample was Vd2+ gamma-delta T cells from blood. These receptors were obtained from a human donor in good health.

This clone occurred a few times. The protein held in TCRdb is that of a much larger clone and does not match this DNA's translation at residue 8, likely because of a read error; the protein shown is translated from the DNA. This chain links TRDV2 with TRDJ1; D unclear. Germline CDR1 and CDR2: GEAIGNYY and EKD. CDR3 length equals 19 residues. V was clipped by 0 bases and J by 9 bases, with 31 bases between them. CDR3 DNA sequence: TGTGCCTGTGACACCGTCCAAAGGGGTCCGGTGACCGGATCTTCTCAACTCATCTTT. Its translation is CACDTVQRGPVTGSSQLIF.

By sample share, this clone is hyperexpanded. The same CDR3 also results from other DNA sequences found in this sample. The chain uses TRDV2 and TRDJ1, with a tentative D call TRDD3 (5 bases). The CDR3 is made up of 19 amino acids. Germline-derived CDR1 and CDR2 are GEAIGNYY and EKD. V lost 0 bases and J lost 9, with 31 bases in between. CDR3 DNA sequence: TGTGCCTGTGACACCGTCCAAGGGGGTCCGGTGACCGGATCTTCTCAACTCATCTTT. Translated: CACDTVQGGPVTGSSQLIF.

This clone was recorded a few times. TCRdb's protein for this DNA is that of a much larger clone and differs from the translation at residue 12, likely a read error; the protein shown is the DNA translation. The V call is TRDV2, the J call TRDJ1, with 12 bases fitting TRDD3. The CDR3 contains 20 residues. Germline V gene lookup returns CDR1 GEAIGNYY and CDR2 EKD. V lost 2 bases, J lost 0 bases, and 15 bases stayed unmatched. DNA of the CDR3: TGTGCCTGTGACAACGTGGTACTGGGGGATACAGAATCGTACACCGATAAACTCATCTTT. The encoded protein is CACDNVVLGDTESYTDKLIF.

This clone is deemed medium-sized (0.01 to 0.1%). The chain employs TRDV2 and TRDJ1; 13 bases are shared with TRDD3. The CDR3 is made up of 19 amino acids. Germline assignment: CDR1 GEAIGNYY and CDR2 EKD. V was pared by 3 bases and J by 0 bases, with 12 bases of the junction left unmatched. The CDR3 protein is CACDYVLGDTREYTDKLIF. DNA of the CDR3: TGTGCCTGTGACTACGTACTGGGGGATACGAGGGAGTACACCGATAAACTCATCTTT.

On this clone: TCRdb pairs this DNA with a much larger clone's protein that differs at residue 7, likely a read error; the protein shown was translated from the DNA. This rearrangement joins TRDV2 to TRDJ1; D possibly corresponds to TRDD3 (5 bases). In germline, CDR1 is GEAIGNYY, CDR2 EKD. This CDR3 is built from 15 residues. V was trimmed by 3 bases and J by 1 base, leaving 14 bases between them. The CDR3 here is CACDSLRDLTDKLIF. CDR3 DNA sequence: TGTGCCTGTGACTCACTGAGGGATCTCACCGATAAACTCATCTTT.

This clone has just a few counts. A far bigger clonotype differs at one base, so this is likely a read error. This same CDR3 is encoded by further DNA sequences in the sample. V and J are TRDV2 and TRDJ1; tentatively, D is TRDD3 (5 bases). The CDR3 is 19 residues long. The germline V and J ends were trimmed by 0 bases and 11 bases, with 33 bases remaining between them. The germline gives CDR1 GEAIGNYY, CDR2 EKD. The CDR3 here is CACDTVQGGPVTGSSQLIF. CDR3 nucleotides: TGTGCCTGTGACACCGTCCAAGGGGGTCCGGTGACCGGATCTTCTCAGCTCATCTTT.

This clone qualifies as medium-sized. V is TRDV2 and J is TRDJ1, with TRDD3 matching over 8 bases. Germline loops: CDR1 GEAIGNYY, CDR2 EKD. CDR3 length equals 17 residues. V lost 0 bases and J lost 0; bases outside the gene matches: 8. CDR3 bases: TGTGCCTGTGACACCGTCGGGGATACTAGGTACACCGATAAACTCATCTTT. Protein product: CACDTVGDTRYTDKLIF.

This clone turned up a few times. The protein that TCRdb holds for this DNA derives from a much larger clone and differs from the translated DNA at residue 3, which likely indicates a read error; the protein shown here is translated from the DNA. V usage is TRDV2 and J usage is TRDJ1, with 9 bases that match TRDD3. CDR3 length equals 18 residues. Germline CDR1 is GEAIGNYY and CDR2 is EKD. CDR3 sequence: CARDTVGPLGDRSDKLIF. In DNA form, the CDR3 reads TGTGCCCGTGACACCGTCGGGCCTCTGGGGGATCGGTCCGATAAACTCATCTTT.

V and J are TRDV2 and TRDJ3; 13 bases map to TRDD3. The germline V gene has CDR1 GEAIGNYY and CDR2 EKD. Unmatched junction bases numbered 12, after V lost 2 bases and J lost 0 bases. The CDR3 consists of 22 residues. The CDR3 is CACDNVVLGDTPSSWDTRQMFF. CDR3 coding DNA: TGTGCCTGTGACAACGTGGTACTGGGGGATACGCCAAGCTCCTGGGACACCCGACAGATGTTTTTC.

This clone was recorded a few times. The J gene is TRDJ1, the V gene TRDV2, with 8 bases lining up with TRDD3. Germline CDR1 is GEAIGNYY and CDR2 is EKD. This CDR3 is 21 amino acids long. Losses at the gene ends were 1 base for V and 2 bases for J; bases not matched to a gene: 23. The CDR3 DNA reads as TGTGCCTGTGACACTCTGCGTCAGACTGGGGATACCCGTGGGGAGACCGATAAACTCATCTTT. The encoded protein is CACDTLRQTGDTRGETDKLIF.

This clone has more than one count but fewer than ten. The protein that TCRdb holds for this DNA derives from a much larger clone and differs from the translated DNA at residue 8, which likely indicates a read error; the protein shown here is translated from the DNA. This chain joins TRDV2 and TRDJ1; TRDD3 aligns across 9 bases. Per the germline V gene, CDR1 is GEAIGNYY and CDR2 is EKD. Trimming at V came to 1 base and at J to 1 base, leaving 12 bases not matched to a gene. The CDR3 sequence is 18 residues long. CDR3: CACDTLRHTGGPTDKLIF. CDR3 DNA: TGTGCCTGTGACACTCTGCGTCATACTGGGGGACCCACCGATAAACTCATCTTT.

The chain recombines TRDV2 with TRDJ1, with 9 bases lining up with TRDD3. V trimming: 1 base; J trimming: 0 bases; junction bases outside the gene matches: 17. CDR1 GEAIGNYY and CDR2 EKD come from the germline V gene. The CDR3 has 20 residues. CDR3 coding DNA: TGTGCCTGTGACACTCTGCGTCAGACTGGGGGACCCCCCCACACCGATAAACTCATCTTT. Translating gives CACDTLRQTGGPPHTDKLIF.

The chain links TRDV2 to TRDJ3; 9 nucleotides line up with TRDD3. V lost 0 bases, J lost 0 bases, and 11 bases stayed unmatched. The CDR3 has 21 residues. From germline, CDR1 is GEAIGNYY and CDR2 EKD. CDR3 DNA: TGTGCCTGTGACACCGTTCAGCTGGGGGATGCGAGCTCCTGGGACACCCGACAGATGTTTTTC. Its protein is CACDTVQLGDASSWDTRQMFF.

With regard to this clone: TCRdb attributes to this sequence the protein of a much larger clone, which differs from the DNA translation at residue 2; a read error is likely, and the protein displayed is translated from the DNA. The gene calls are TRDV2 and TRDJ3; 13 nucleotides agree with TRDD3. Germline V CDR1 and CDR2: GEAIGNYY, EKD. CDR3 length: 20 residues. The CDR3 sequence is CSCDRLLGDTVSWDTRQMFF. The CDR3 region has the DNA TGTTCCTGTGACCGCTTACTGGGGGATACGGTCTCCTGGGACACCCGACAGATGTTTTTC.

Remarks on this clone: The protein recorded in TCRdb matches a much larger clone and deviates from this DNA's translation at residue 13, suggesting a read error; the protein here is obtained by translating the DNA. The rearrangement joins TRDV2 to TRDJ1; the match to TRDD3 covers 9 bases. Germline CDR1 and CDR2: GEAIGNYY and EKD. The CDR3 covers 17 residues. The CDR3, as DNA: TGTGCCTGTGACCCGATTTCCCGGGGGGGATACACCAATAAACTCATCTTT. Its translation: CACDPISRGGYTNKLIF.

This clone qualifies as medium-sized. The chain combines TRDV2 with TRDJ1; 8 nucleotides line up with TRDD3. Trimming at V came to 2 bases and at J to 0 bases, leaving 4 bases not matched to a gene. Germline assignment: CDR1 GEAIGNYY and CDR2 EKD. This CDR3 has 15 residues. For the CDR3, the DNA is TGTGCCTGTGACAAGTTACTGGGGGACACCGATAAACTCATCTTT. This encodes CACDKLLGDTDKLIF.

The gene calls are TRDV2 and TRDJ3; 7 bases are shared with TRDD3. This CDR3 comprises 19 residues. The V gene's germline CDR1 is GEAIGNYY and CDR2 EKD. The V and J ends lost 3 bases and 0 bases, in that order; junction bases with no gene match: 10. The CDR3 spells CACDQAGGSGSWDTRQMFF. The CDR3 bases are TGTGCCTGTGACCAAGCTGGGGGTTCTGGCTCCTGGGACACCCGACAGATGTTTTTC.

This clone was seen a handful of times. TCRdb's entry gives the protein of a much larger clone, which mismatches this DNA's translation at residue 16, likely from a read error; the protein reported here is translated from the DNA. V gene TRDV2 combines with J gene TRDJ1; 10 bases agree with TRDD3. This CDR3 region has 18 residues. CDR1 is GEAIGNYY and CDR2 is EKD in the germline V gene. CDR3 protein: CACERLSLGDTTTDKHIF. In DNA form, the CDR3 reads TGTGCCTGTGAGCGGCTCTCCTTGGGGGATACTACCACCGATAAACACATCTTT.

Only a few counts were recorded for this clone. The translation of this DNA and the TCRdb protein of a much larger clone differ at residue 6, probably owing to a read error; the protein shown here is translated from the DNA. The rearrangement joins TRDV2 to TRDJ1, with 8 bases aligning to TRDD3. Germline CDR1 GEAIGNYY, CDR2 EKD. The CDR3 is 18 residues long. With 3 bases clipped from V and 0 bases from J, the junction kept 14 bases outside the gene matches. The CDR3 reads CACDRRGDRSPYTDKLIF. The CDR3 nucleotides are TGTGCCTGTGACCGCCGGGGGGATAGATCCCCTTACACCGATAAACTCATCTTT.

This clone occurred a few times. The chain couples TRDV2 to TRDJ1, with TRDD3 matching 10 bases. Germline lookup yields CDR1 GEAIGNYY and CDR2 EKD. The trim removed 1 base at V and 4 bases at J, leaving 17 bases unmatched. The CDR3 runs 19 residues. The CDR3 sequence is CACDTLRQTGGSLSDKLIF. CDR3 DNA sequence: TGTGCCTGTGACACTCTGCGTCAGACTGGGGGATCCTTGAGCGATAAACTCATCTTT.

Details on this clone: A single base is all that separates this from a far larger clone, so a read error is likely. The same CDR3 can be traced to other DNA sequences in this sample. The V and J genes are TRDV2 and TRDJ1; D is undetermined. CDR1 GEAIGNYY and CDR2 EKD come from the germline V gene. V was pared by 0 bases and J by 6 bases, with 28 bases between. The length of the CDR3 is 19 residues. The CDR3 spells CACDTVAGRSSTIGYKLIF. The CDR3 DNA sequence: TGTGCCTGTGACACCGTTGCGGGGCGATCAAGTACAATTGGGTATAAACTCATCTTT.

This clone was detected many times. This DNA translates differently at residue 8 from the TCRdb protein, which is that of a much larger clone; a read error is likely, and the protein shown is the DNA's own translation. The chain employs TRDV2 and TRDJ1, with 9 bases identical to TRDD3. CDR1 is GEAIGNYY, CDR2 EKD, per germline. This CDR3 comprises 18 residues. V shed 1 base and J 1 base; nucleotides not matched to a gene: 12. CDR3 sequence: CACDTLRKTGGPTDKLIF. In DNA, the CDR3 is TGTGCCTGTGACACTCTGCGTAAGACTGGGGGACCCACCGATAAACTCATCTTT.

Only a few counts were recorded for this clone. TCRdb attributes to this sequence the protein of a much larger clone, which differs from the DNA translation at residue 9; a read error is likely, and the protein displayed is translated from the DNA. V is TRDV2 and J is TRDJ1; D is unresolved. This CDR3 contains 17 residues. Trimming shortened V by 0 bases and J by 0 bases, and 16 bases separated the two germline ends. From germline, CDR1 is GEAIGNYY and CDR2 EKD. The CDR3 sequence is CACDTVQLWENTDKLIF. The DNA of the CDR3 is TGTGCCTGTGACACCGTTCAGCTGTGGGAGAACACCGATAAACTCATCTTT.

This clone rates as medium-sized. The chain carries TRDV2 and TRDJ3; 7 bases are shared with TRDD3. Germline CDR1 and CDR2: GEAIGNYY and EKD. CDR3 length: 18 residues. Trimming at V came to 0 bases and at J to 5 bases, leaving 9 bases not matched to a gene. The CDR3 DNA reads as TGTGCCTGTGACACCGTGGGGATAGCAGACCGGGACACCCGACAGATGTTTTTC. Amino acid sequence: CACDTVGIADRDTRQMFF.

This clone is medium-sized. The V call is TRDV2, the J call TRDJ1; D is uncertain. V was trimmed by 0 bases and J by 0 bases, leaving 19 bases between them. This CDR3 spans 18 amino acids. Germline V gene lookup returns CDR1 GEAIGNYY and CDR2 EKD. CDR3 DNA sequence: TGTGCCTGTGACACCGTAGGGCCACCCCAAATCTACACCGATAAACTCATCTTT. It is translated as CACDTVGPPQIYTDKLIF.

This rearrangement joins TRDV2 to TRDJ3; 9 bases line up with TRDD3. The CDR3 covers 20 residues. Germline CDR1 GEAIGNYY, CDR2 EKD. The V and J ends lost 0 bases and 0 bases, in that order; junction bases with no gene match: 8. DNA of the CDR3: TGTGCCTGTGACACCGTCCAAGGGGATACGGTCTCCTGGGACACCCGACAGATGTTTTTC. This sequence encodes CACDTVQGDTVSWDTRQMFF.

In its sample, this clone is medium-sized. The gene calls are TRDV2 and TRDJ1; 13 nucleotides align to TRDD3. CDR3 length: 18 amino acids. Germline values: CDR1 GEAIGNYY, CDR2 EKD. Trimming cost V 0 bases and J 0 bases; bases outside gene matches: 6. CDR3 DNA sequence: TGTGCCTGTGACACCCTACTGGGGGATACGCCGTACACCGATAAACTCATCTTT. This sequence encodes CACDTLLGDTPYTDKLIF.

The rearrangement uses TRDV2 and TRDJ1; TRDD3 matches 7 bases. The CDR3 has 17 amino acids. From germline, CDR1 is GEAIGNYY and CDR2 EKD. The ends lost 6 bases at V and 0 bases at J; junction bases unmatched: 15. The CDR3 loop is CACSTLGGSWDTDKLIF. CDR3 DNA: TGTGCCTGTTCGACCTTAGGGGGATCCTGGGACACCGATAAACTCATCTTT.